This entry describes one T cell receptor beta chain. Profiled with immunoSEQ multiplex PCR; TCRdb holds only in-frame clones, not every one. The repertoire has about 210,000 clones, 84% of them found once; the top ten carry approximately 2.4%. The germline CDR1 and CDR2 sequences are MNHEY and SMNVEV (reference sequence). Between the trimmed V and J ends, which lost 3 bases and 5 bases, there was a span of 11 bases. The CDR3 totals 14 residues. These data belong to a study of blood T cell repertoires in COVID-19. Study-level information: The cDNA or gDNA used as material had been derived from T cells, B-cell-depleted T cells, or PBMCs.

The rearrangement uses TRBV27 and TRBJ1-5; D possibly corresponds to TRBD1 (5 bases). This TCR derives from a man between 40 and 49 years old who had recovered from COVID-19. Sequencing was performed on peripheral blood. Here the CDR3 DNA reads TGTGCCAGCAGTTTTAGGGGTTCCTATCAGCCCCAGCATTTT. Protein sequence: CASSFRGSYQPQHF.